This T cell receptor (beta chain) appears in the sequencing data of a study of T-cell memory formation after mild COVID-19. The overall study: Largely donor-specific TCR clusters were found.

One entry per CDR3 protein, called by TCRdb with MiXCR from the 5' RACE reads. Seen here are a few hundred thousand distinct CDR3 sequences, 20% to 25% observed once, and the top ten hold approximately 22%. The CDR3 has 11 residues. Trimming left V 6 bases short and J 8 bases short, with 10 bases between. Looked up from germline, CDR1 is MNHNY and CDR2 is SVGAGI (reference sequence). This clonotype was seen just once. The clonotype was recovered from a man aged 18 to 29 who had mild COVID-19 (a few samples of this study predate the infection). Cell type and time point are not known. The sequenced sample consisted of PBMCs or a T cell subset sorted from them (not recorded which). V and J are TRBV6-6 and TRBJ1-1, with TRBD1 as a possible D gene (6 bases). The CDR3 loop is CASSGTSEAFF. The CDR3 bases are TGTGCCAGCAGCGGGACATCCGAAGCTTTCTTT.